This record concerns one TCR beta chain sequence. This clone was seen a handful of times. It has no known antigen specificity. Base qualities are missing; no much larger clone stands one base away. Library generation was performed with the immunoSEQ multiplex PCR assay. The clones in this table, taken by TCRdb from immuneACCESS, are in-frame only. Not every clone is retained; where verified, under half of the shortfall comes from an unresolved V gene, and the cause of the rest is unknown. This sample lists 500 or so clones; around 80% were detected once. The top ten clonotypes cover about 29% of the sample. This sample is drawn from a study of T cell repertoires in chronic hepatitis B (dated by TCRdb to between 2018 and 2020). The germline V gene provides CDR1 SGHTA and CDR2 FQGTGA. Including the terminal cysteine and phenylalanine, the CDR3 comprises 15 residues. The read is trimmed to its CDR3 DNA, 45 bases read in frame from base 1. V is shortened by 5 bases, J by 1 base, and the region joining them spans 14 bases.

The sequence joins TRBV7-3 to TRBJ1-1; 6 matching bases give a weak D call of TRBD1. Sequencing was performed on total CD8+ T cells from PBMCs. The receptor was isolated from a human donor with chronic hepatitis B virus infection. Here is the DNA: TGTGCCAGCAGCCCGCACAGGGCCCAGAACACTGAAGCTTTCTTT. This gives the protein CASSPHRAQNTEAFF.